This is a list of T cell receptor beta chains from one sample in a study of Graves' ophthalmopathy and Graves' hyperthyroidism. Each CDR3 protein gets one entry after TCRdb re-called the multiplex PCR reads with MiXCR. The repertoire holds 500,000 to 600,000 distinct CDR3 sequences, roughly 40% seen once, with about 4.2% in the top ten. The sequencing sample was made of peripheral blood or thyroid tissue (not recorded which). The receptors originated from an adult man with Graves' hyperthyroidism. CDR3s include the opening cysteine and the closing phenylalanine or tryptophan. Fields, in order: J gene, clone size, D gene, CDR3 length, V gene, CDR3 DNA, CDR3 protein. D genes are given only for firm matches. Where a row states a size, it is once, few, many or the class of an expanded clone; other rows omit it.

TRBJ1-4 - - 16 TRBV20-1 TGCAGTGCTAGAAGTATGGTTGCAGGGGCTAATGAAAAACTGTTTTTT CSARSMVAGANEKLFF
TRBJ2-7 many - 13 TRBV9 TGTGCCAGCAGCGTAGCGTCTTTTGACGAGCAGTACTTC CASSVASFDEQYF
TRBJ2-7 - TRBD1 18 TRBV5-1 TGCGCCAGCAGCTTGGTCCCAGGGGGCCTGGGAAGCTCCTACGAGCAGTACTTC CASSLVPGGLGSSYEQYF
TRBJ1-6 - - 16 TRBV15 TGTGCCACCAGCAGTCCCGGGACAATCTATAATTCACCCCTCCACTTT CATSSPGTIYNSPLHF
TRBJ1-2 - TRBD1 15 TRBV19 TGTGCCAGTAGGACCGGGACAGGGGTAGTCTATGGCTACACCTTC CASRTGTGVVYGYTF
TRBJ2-5 - - 14 TRBV10-3 TGTGCCATCAGTGATGGTGTCCCCCGTGAGACCCAGTACTTC CAISDGVPRETQYF
TRBJ2-1 - - 14 TRBV7-6 TGTGCCAGCAGCTTTGGGGCCGTCTACAATGAGCAGTTCTTC CASSFGAVYNEQFF
TRBJ2-5 many - 15 TRBV29-1 TGCAGCGTTGAAGAAAAGGGCAGGGACCAAGAGACCCAGTACTTC CSVEEKGRDQETQYF
TRBJ2-5 few TRBD2 14 TRBV29-1 TGCAGCGCCCAAGGGACTAGGTCCCAAGAGACCCAGTACTTC CSAQGTRSQETQYF
TRBJ1-5 once - 15 TRBV12-3/TRBV12-4 TGTGCCAGCAGTGCTGGGGGGTATAGCAATCAGCCCCAGCATTTT CASSAGGYSNQPQHF
TRBJ2-2 - TRBD1 16 TRBV5-1 TGCGCCAGCAGCCGCGACAGGGGGTCCTTCACCGGGGAGCTGTTTTTT CASSRDRGSFTGELFF
TRBJ2-2 many - 14 TRBV5-4 TGTGCCAGCAGGATGGACGCGAACACCGGGGAGCTGTTTTTT CASRMDANTGELFF
TRBJ1-3 - - 14 TRBV29-1 TGCAGCGTTGGTGGCAGGGCACTCGGCTACACCATATATTTT CSVGGRALGYTIYF
TRBJ1-6 few TRBD1 16 TRBV2 TGTGCCAGCAGTTTATCGTGGACAGGGGGCACCTTGGCCCTCCACTTT CASSLSWTGGTLALHF
TRBJ2-7 many TRBD1 12 TRBV29-1 TGCAGCGTCCAGGGGGCGAGGTACGAGCAGTACTTC CSVQGARYEQYF
TRBJ2-7 many TRBD2 14 TRBV20-1 TGCAGTGCTAGAGGGGGGACTAGCCTGGGGGAGCAGTACTTC CSARGGTSLGEQYF
TRBJ1-2 - - 16 TRBV4-2 TGTGCCAGCAGCCCACACGGCACGGGAACTAACTATGGCTACACCTTC CASSPHGTGTNYGYTF
TRBJ2-7 many - 12 TRBV5-1 TGCGCCAGCAGCTCCCTTATCGACGAGCAGTACTTC CASSSLIDEQYF
TRBJ1-2 few TRBD1 15 TRBV4-1 TGCGCCAGCAGCCAAGTAACAGGGGACGCCTATGGCTACACCTTC CASSQVTGDAYGYTF
TRBJ1-5 many TRBD1 17 TRBV19 TGTGCCAGTAGACCCCTGGCCGGACAGGCGATCAATCAGCCCCAGCATTTT CASRPLAGQAINQPQHF
TRBJ1-5 - - 15 TRBV29-1 TGCAGCCAAGTATGGCAGGGGACCAGCAATCAGCCCCAGCATTTT CSQVWQGTSNQPQHF
TRBJ1-2 many - 13 TRBV29-1 TGCAGGTGGTGGGGGGCGTTCGGCTATGGCTACACCTTC CRWWGAFGYGYTF
TRBJ1-2 once TRBD1 13 TRBV7-9 TGTGCCAGCAGAGGACAGGGGGAGCATGGCTACACCTTC CASRGQGEHGYTF
TRBJ2-5 many TRBD2 15 TRBV20-1 TGCAGTGCTAGAGACCCAGGGACTATCCAAGAGACCCAGTACTTC CSARDPGTIQETQYF
TRBJ2-5 - - 13 TRBV12-3/TRBV12-4 TGTGCCAGCAGTCTAGGGGGGGTGGGTACCCAGTACTTC CASSLGGVGTQYF
TRBJ1-5 many - 15 TRBV6-1 TGTGCCAGCAGTCTTTACAGGGATAGCAATCAGCCCCAGCATTTT CASSLYRDSNQPQHF
TRBJ1-5 many - 12 TRBV20-1 TGCAGTGCCTACGGGGAAAATCAGCCCCAGCATTTT CSAYGENQPQHF
TRBJ1-1 many - 14 TRBV7-9 TGTGCCAGCAGCATCCGGGGGGGGGATGCTGAAGCTTTCTTT CASSIRGGDAEAFF
TRBJ2-5 - - 12 TRBV29-1 TGCAGCGTGCAGGGCCCAGGGGAGACTCGGTACTTC CSVQGPGETRYF
TRBJ2-2 few TRBD1 14 TRBV5-8 TGTGCCAGCAGCTCTCAGGGGGCAACCGGGGAGCTGTTTTTT CASSSQGATGELFF
TRBJ2-7 few - 13 TRBV29-1 TGCAGCGTTGGTCAGGGGGGCCCCTACGAGCAGTACTTC CSVGQGGPYEQYF
TRBJ2-7 - - 14 TRBV10-3 TGTGCCACAGATACAAGGAAAGAAGACTACGAGCAGTACTTC CATDTRKEDYEQYF
TRBJ2-3 - TRBD2 18 TRBV20-1 TGCAGTGCTAGAGATCTCTATTTCGAGCGGGGGAACACAGATACGCAGTATTTT CSARDLYFERGNTDTQYF
TRBJ2-7 few TRBD2 15 TRBV7-2 TGTGCCAGCAGCAAGACTAGCGGGAGAGGGCATGAGCAGTACTTC CASSKTSGRGHEQYF
TRBJ1-1 - - 14 TRBV7-2 TGTGCCAGCAGCTTGGCTAGCGGGATCACTGAAGCTTTCTTT CASSLASGITEAFF
TRBJ2-5 many TRBD2 14 TRBV29-1 TGCAGCGTTGGAGGTAGCGGGGAAAGAGAGACCCAGTACTTC CSVGGSGERETQYF
TRBJ2-7 few TRBD1 13 TRBV2 TGTGCCAGCGCCGGGACAGGGTCCTACGAGCAGTACTTC CASAGTGSYEQYF
TRBJ2-3 - TRBD2 13 TRBV29-1 TGCAGCCTTGAGGGGACTAGCGGGAATACGCAGTATTTT CSLEGTSGNTQYF
TRBJ1-2 many - 13 TRBV7-9 TGTGCCAGCAGCCAGGACAGCGGGTGGGGCTACACCTTC CASSQDSGWGYTF
TRBJ2-5 - TRBD1 14 TRBV2 TGTGCCAGCAACTTAAGACAGGGACAAGAGACCCAGTACTTC CASNLRQGQETQYF
TRBJ1-2 - - 12 TRBV29-1 TGCAGCGTTGAAGGTGGGGCTTATGGCTACACCTTC CSVEGGAYGYTF
TRBJ2-5 many - 12 TRBV2 TGTGCCAGCAGTGAAAAGCGAGAGACCCAGTACTTC CASSEKRETQYF
TRBJ2-7 many TRBD2 14 TRBV5-6 TGTGCCAGCAGCTACGGTAGCGGGCACTACGAGCAGTACTTC CASSYGSGHYEQYF
TRBJ2-2 - - 15 TRBV7-3 TGTGCCAGCAGCTTCCGGGGCACGAACACCGGGGAGCTGTTTTTT CASSFRGTNTGELFF
TRBJ1-1 many - 13 TRBV20-1 TGCAGTGCTAGTGGACACCAGAACACTGAAGCTTTCTTT CSASGHQNTEAFF
TRBJ2-1 - - 14 TRBV7-8 TGTGCCAGCAGCTTTATCCGGGGGAAATTTGAGCAGTTCTTC CASSFIRGKFEQFF
TRBJ1-1 many - 15 TRBV12-3/TRBV12-4 TGTGCCAGCAGTTTAGCCTACTTACAGGAAAATGAAGCTTTCTTT CASSLAYLQENEAFF
TRBJ2-1 - - 17 TRBV7-8 TGTGCCAGCAGCTGGGGGCTGACGACTAGCCCCTACAATGAGCAGTTCTTC CASSWGLTTSPYNEQFF
TRBJ1-2 many - 16 TRBV10-2 TGCGCCAGCAGTGAGACTTGGACAAGGTCTAACTATGGCTACACCTTC CASSETWTRSNYGYTF
TRBJ2-7 - TRBD2 18 TRBV11-2 TGTGCCAGCAGCTTACCACCTACCGGACTAGCGGGAACCTACGAGCAGTACTTC CASSLPPTGLAGTYEQYF
TRBJ2-7 many TRBD2 15 TRBV7-9 TGTGCCAGCAGTCCACGGGGGGGCCTACGGAACGAGCAGTACTTC CASSPRGGLRNEQYF
TRBJ1-2 - - 14 TRBV5-1 TGCGCCAGCAGCTTGGTGCCCACTAACTATGGCTACACCTTC CASSLVPTNYGYTF
TRBJ1-5 many - 14 TRBV10-3 TGTGCCATCAGTGATGGACAAACTTATCAGCCCCAGCATTTT CAISDGQTYQPQHF
TRBJ2-5 - TRBD2 15 TRBV7-3 TGTGCCAGCAGCTTAACGGGGAGCGGGAGGCGGACCCAGTACTTC CASSLTGSGRRTQYF
TRBJ2-7 many TRBD1 15 TRBV6-5 TGTGCCAGCAGTTATTCGACAGGGTCAGTCTACGAGCAGTACTTC CASSYSTGSVYEQYF
TRBJ1-6 many TRBD1 18 TRBV20-1 TGCAGTGCTAGACGAGTTTATGGACAGGGATCGGGGGGGTATCCCCTCCACTTT CSARRVYGQGSGGYPLHF
TRBJ2-5 - TRBD2 18 TRBV7-2 TGTGCCAGCAGCTTAAAGGCGGGGGGGTTTGGGGAAGAAGAGACCCAGTACTTC CASSLKAGGFGEEETQYF
TRBJ1-6 many - 17 TRBV4-2 TGTGCCAGCAGCCAAGATAAGGGGAGCAGCAATAATTCACCCCTCCACTTT CASSQDKGSSNNSPLHF